Sequencing of this T cell receptor beta chain was carried out in a study of shared clonotypes between healthy human individuals. Naive CD8 cells, CD45RO-negative and positively selected for CCR7, excluded terminally differentiated effector memory CD45RA+ cells. As regards this clone: Its specificity is unknown.

The germline V and J ends were trimmed by 4 bases and 5 bases, with 17 bases remaining between them. The CDR3 is made up of 15 amino acids. Germline assignment: CDR1 LGHNA and CDR2 YSLEER. The study's findings and limits: Naive subsets tended to show greater estimated richness than memory subsets.

Data came from immunoSEQ multiplex PCR; TCRdb stores just in-frame clones and leaves some out. The profile shows millions of clones, about 95% of them singletons. The clonotype comes from a man aged 18 to 29 in good health. The sample taken for sequencing was naive CD8+ T cells sorted from blood. The chain links TRBV4-3 to TRBJ2-5; a possible D gene is TRBD2 (6 bases). CDR3: CASSRLTRRNETQYF. Here the CDR3 DNA reads TGCGCCAGCAGCCGCTTGACTAGACGGAATGAGACCCAGTACTTC.